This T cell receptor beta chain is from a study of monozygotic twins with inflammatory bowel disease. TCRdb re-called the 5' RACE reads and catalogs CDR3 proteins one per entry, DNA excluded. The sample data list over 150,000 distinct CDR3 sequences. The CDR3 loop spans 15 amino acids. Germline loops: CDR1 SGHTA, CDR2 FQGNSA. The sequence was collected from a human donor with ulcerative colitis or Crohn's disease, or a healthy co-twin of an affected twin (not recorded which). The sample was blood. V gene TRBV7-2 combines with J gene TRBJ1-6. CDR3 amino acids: CASSLRSQSDSPLHF. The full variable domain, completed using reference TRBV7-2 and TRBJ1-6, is GAGVSQSPSNKVTEKGKDVELRCDPISGHTALYWYRQSLGQGLEFLIYFQGNSAPDKSGLPSDRFSAERTGGSVSTLTIQRTQQEDSAVYLCASSLRSQSDSPLHFGNGTRLTVT.